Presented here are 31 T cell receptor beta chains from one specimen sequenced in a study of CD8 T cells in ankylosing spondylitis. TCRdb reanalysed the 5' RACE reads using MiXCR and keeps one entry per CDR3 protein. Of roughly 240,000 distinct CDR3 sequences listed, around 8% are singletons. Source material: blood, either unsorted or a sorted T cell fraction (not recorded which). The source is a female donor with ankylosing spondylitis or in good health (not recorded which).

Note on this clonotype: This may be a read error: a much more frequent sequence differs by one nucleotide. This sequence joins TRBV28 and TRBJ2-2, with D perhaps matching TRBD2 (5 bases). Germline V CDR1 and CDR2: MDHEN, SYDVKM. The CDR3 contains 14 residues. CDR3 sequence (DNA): TGTGCCAGCAGCCCACTGACATTGACCGGGGAGCCGTTTTTT. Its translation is CASSPLTLTGEPFF.

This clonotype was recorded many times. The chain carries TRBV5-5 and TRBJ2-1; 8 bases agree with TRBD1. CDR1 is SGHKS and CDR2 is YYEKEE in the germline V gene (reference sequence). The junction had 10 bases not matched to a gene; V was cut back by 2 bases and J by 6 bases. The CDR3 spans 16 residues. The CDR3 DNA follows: TGTGCCAGCAGCTTACTGCGTGGCAGGGGGCGCAATGAGCAGTTCTTC. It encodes CASSLLRGRGRNEQFF.

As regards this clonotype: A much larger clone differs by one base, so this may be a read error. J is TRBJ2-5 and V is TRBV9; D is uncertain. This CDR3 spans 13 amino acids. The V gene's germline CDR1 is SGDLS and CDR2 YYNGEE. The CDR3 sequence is CTSSVGPIETQYF. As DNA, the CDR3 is TGTACCAGCAGCGTAGGCCCTATAGAGACCCAGTACTTC.

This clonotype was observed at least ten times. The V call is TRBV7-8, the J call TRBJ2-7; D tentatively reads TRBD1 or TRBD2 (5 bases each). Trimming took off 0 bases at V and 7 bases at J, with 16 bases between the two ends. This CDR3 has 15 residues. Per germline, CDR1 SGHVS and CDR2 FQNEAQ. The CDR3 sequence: CASSLAIGTFWEQYF. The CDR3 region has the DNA TGTGCCAGCAGCTTAGCTATTGGGACGTTTTGGGAGCAGTACTTC.

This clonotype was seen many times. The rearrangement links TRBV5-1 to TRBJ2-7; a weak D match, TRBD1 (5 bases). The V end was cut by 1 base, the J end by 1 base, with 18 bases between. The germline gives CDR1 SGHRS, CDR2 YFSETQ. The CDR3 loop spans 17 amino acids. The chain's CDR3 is CASSLKGSRDRSYEQYF. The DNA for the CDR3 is TGCGCCAGCAGCTTGAAAGGAAGTAGAGACAGATCCTACGAGCAGTACTTC.

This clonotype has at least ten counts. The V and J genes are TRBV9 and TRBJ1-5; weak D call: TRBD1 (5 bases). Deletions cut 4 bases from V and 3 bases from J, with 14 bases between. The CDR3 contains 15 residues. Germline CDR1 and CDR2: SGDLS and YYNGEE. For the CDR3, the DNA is TGTGCCAGCAGCCCGGGGCAGGGTTCCAATCAGCCCCAGCATTTT. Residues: CASSPGQGSNQPQHF. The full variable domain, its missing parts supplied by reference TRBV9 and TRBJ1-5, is DSGVTQTPKHLITATGQRVTLRCSPRSGDLSVYWYQQSLDQGLQFLIQYYNGEERAKGNILERFSAQQFPDLHSELNLSSLELGDSALYFCASSPGQGSNQPQHFGDGTRLSIL.

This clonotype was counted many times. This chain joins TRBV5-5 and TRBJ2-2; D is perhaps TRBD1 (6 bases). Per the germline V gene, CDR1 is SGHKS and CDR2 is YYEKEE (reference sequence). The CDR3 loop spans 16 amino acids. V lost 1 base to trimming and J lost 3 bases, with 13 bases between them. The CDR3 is CASSLTGLTDTGELFF. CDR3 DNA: TGTGCCAGCAGCTTGACAGGGTTGACGGACACCGGGGAGCTGTTTTTT.

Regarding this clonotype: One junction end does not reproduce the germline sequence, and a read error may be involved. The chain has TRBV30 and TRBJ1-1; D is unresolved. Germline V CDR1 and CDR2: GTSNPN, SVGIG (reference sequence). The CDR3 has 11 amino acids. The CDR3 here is CARSVRPEAFF. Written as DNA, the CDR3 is TGTGCCCGGAGTGTACGGCCTGAAGCTTTCTTT. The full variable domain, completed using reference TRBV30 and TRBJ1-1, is SQTIHQWPATLVQPVGSPLSLECTVEGTSNPNLYWYRQAAGRGLQLLFYSVGIGQISSEVPQNLSASRPQDRQFILSSKKLLLSDSGFYLCARSVRPEAFFGQGTRLTVV.

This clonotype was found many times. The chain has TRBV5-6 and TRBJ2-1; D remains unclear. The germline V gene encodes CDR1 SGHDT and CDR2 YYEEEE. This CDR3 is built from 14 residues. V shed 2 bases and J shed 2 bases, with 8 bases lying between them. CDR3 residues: CASSFPSTYNEQFF. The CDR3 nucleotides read TGTGCCAGCAGCTTTCCATCTACCTACAATGAGCAGTTCTTC.

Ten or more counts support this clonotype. The CDR3 sequence: CASSPGQYNEQFF. CDR3 in DNA: TGTGCCAGCAGCCCGGGACAGTACAATGAGCAGTTCTTC. V and J are TRBV28 and TRBJ2-1; 7 nucleotides align to TRBD1. Germline CDR1 and CDR2: MDHEN and SYDVKM. Losses at the gene ends were 6 bases for V and 4 bases for J; bases not matched to a gene: 3. There are 13 residues in the CDR3.

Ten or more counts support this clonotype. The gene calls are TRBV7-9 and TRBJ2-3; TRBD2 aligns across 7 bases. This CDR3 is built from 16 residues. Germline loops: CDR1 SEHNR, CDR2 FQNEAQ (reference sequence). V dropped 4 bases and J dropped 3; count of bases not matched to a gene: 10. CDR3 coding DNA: TGTGCCAGCAGCTCTGGGGGTAGCGGGTTTACAGATACGCAGTATTTT. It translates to CASSSGGSGFTDTQYF.

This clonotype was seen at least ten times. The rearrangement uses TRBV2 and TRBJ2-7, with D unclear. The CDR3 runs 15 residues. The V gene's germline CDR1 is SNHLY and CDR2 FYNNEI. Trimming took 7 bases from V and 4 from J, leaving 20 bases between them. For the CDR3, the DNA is TGTGCCAGCAAGAGTATTAACAACGCCCTTTACGAGCAGTACTTC. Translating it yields CASKSINNALYEQYF.

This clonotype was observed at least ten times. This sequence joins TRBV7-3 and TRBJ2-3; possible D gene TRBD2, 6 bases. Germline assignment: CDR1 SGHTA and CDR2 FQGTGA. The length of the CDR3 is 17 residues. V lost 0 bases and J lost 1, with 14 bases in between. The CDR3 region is CASSLTVMGTGTDTQYF. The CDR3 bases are TGTGCCAGCAGCTTAACGGTCATGGGGACTGGCACAGATACGCAGTATTTT.

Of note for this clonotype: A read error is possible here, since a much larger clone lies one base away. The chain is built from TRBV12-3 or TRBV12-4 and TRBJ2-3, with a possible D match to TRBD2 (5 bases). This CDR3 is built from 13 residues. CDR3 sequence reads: CASRADRSETQYF. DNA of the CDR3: TGTGCCAGCAGAGCGGACCGGTCAGAAACGCAGTATTTT.

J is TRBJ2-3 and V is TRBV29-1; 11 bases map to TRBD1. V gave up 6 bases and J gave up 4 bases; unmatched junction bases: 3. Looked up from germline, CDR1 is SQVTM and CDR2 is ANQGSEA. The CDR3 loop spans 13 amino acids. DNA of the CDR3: TGCAGCGTACCGGGACAGGGGGCAGATACGCAGTATTTT. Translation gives CSVPGQGADTQYF.

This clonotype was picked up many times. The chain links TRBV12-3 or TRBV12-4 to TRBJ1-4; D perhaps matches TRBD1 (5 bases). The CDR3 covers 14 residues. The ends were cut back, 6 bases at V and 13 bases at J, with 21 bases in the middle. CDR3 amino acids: CASSTGTSNRGLFF. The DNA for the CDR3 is TGTGCCAGCAGCACCGGGACTTCTAATCGGGGACTGTTTTTT.

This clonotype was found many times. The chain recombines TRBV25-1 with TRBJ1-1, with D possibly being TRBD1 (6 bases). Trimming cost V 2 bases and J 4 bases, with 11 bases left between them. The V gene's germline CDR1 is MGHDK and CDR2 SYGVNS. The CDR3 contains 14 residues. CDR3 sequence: CASSETGWGTEAFF. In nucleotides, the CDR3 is TGTGCCAGCAGTGAAACAGGGTGGGGCACTGAAGCTTTCTTT.

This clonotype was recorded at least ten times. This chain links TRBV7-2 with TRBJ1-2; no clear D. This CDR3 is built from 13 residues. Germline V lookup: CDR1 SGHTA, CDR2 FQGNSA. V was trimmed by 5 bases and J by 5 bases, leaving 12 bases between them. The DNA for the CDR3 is TGTGCCAGCAGCCCCCAGACGGGGTATGGCTACACCTTC. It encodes CASSPQTGYGYTF. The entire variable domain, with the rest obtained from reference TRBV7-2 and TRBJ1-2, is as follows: GAGVSQSPSNKVTEKGKDVELRCDPISGHTALYWYRQSLGQGLEFLIYFQGNSAPDKSGLPSDRFSAERTGGSVSTLTIQRTQQEDSAVYLCASSPQTGYGYTFGSGTRLTVV.

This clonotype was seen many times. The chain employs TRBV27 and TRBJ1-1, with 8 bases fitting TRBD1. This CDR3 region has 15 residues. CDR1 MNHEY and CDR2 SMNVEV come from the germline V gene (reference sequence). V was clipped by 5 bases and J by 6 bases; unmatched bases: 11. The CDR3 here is CASSPRGQVIAEAFF. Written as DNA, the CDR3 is TGTGCCAGCAGTCCTCGGGGACAGGTGATCGCTGAAGCTTTCTTT.

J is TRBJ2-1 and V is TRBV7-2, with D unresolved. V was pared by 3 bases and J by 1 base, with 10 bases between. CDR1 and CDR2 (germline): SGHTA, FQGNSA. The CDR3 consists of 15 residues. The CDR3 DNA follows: TGTGCCAGCAGCTTCCTGACTGGATCCTACAATGAGCAGTTCTTC. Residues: CASSFLTGSYNEQFF.

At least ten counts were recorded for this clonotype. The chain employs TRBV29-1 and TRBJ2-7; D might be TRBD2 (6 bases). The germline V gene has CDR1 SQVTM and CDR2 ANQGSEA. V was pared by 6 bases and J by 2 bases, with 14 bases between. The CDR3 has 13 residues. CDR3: CSVGEEAPYEQYF. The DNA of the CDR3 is TGCAGCGTGGGGGAGGAGGCCCCCTACGAGCAGTACTTC.

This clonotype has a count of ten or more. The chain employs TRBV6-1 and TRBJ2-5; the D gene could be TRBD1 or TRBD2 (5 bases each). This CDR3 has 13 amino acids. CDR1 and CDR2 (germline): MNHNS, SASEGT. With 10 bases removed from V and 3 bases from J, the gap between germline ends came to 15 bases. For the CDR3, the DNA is TGTGCCACCACTCGGGACCGCGAAGAGACCCAGTACTTC. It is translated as CATTRDREETQYF.

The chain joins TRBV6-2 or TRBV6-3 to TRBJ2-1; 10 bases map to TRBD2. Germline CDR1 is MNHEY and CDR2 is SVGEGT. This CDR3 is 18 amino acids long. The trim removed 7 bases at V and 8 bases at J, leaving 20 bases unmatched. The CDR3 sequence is CASKTLLHSASGRDEQFF. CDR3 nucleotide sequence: TGTGCCAGCAAGACTTTACTCCATTCGGCTAGCGGGAGAGATGAGCAGTTCTTC.

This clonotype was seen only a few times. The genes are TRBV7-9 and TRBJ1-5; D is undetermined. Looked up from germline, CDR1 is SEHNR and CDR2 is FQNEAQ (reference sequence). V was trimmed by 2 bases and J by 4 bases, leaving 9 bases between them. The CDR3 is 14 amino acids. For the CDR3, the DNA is TGTGCCAGCAGCTTATCCCCGGGTAATCAGCCCCAGCATTTT. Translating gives CASSLSPGNQPQHF.

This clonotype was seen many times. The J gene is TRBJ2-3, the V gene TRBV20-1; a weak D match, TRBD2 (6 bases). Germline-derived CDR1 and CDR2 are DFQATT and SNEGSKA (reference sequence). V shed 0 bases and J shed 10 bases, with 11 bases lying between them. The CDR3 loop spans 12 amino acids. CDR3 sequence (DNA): TGCAGTGCTAGAGATTCCCTAGCGCCGCAGTATTTT. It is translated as CSARDSLAPQYF.

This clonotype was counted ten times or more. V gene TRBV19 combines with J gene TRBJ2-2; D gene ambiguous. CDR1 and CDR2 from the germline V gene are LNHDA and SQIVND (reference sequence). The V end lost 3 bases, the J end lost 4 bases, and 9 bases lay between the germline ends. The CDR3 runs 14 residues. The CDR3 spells CASSISIGTGELFF. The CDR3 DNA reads TGTGCCAGTAGTATTTCCATTGGCACCGGGGAGCTGTTTTTT.

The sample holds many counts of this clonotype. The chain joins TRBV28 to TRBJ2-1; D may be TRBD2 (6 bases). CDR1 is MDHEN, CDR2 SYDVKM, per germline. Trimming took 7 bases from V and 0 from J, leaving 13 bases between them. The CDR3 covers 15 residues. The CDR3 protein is CASTPAGSSYNEQFF. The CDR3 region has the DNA TGTGCCAGCACCCCTGCCGGGAGCTCCTACAATGAGCAGTTCTTC.

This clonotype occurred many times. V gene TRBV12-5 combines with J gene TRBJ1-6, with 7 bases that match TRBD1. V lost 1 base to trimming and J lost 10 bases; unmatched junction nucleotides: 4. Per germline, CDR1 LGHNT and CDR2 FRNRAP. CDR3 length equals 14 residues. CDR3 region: CASGLENRGSPLHF. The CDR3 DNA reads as TGTGCTAGTGGTTTGGAGAACAGGGGATCACCCCTCCACTTT.

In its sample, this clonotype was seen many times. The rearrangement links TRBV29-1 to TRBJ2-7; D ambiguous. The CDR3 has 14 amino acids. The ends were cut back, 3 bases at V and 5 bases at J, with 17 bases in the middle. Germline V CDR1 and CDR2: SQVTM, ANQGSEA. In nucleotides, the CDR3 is TGCAGCGTTGAGCCGGCAGGACGGCCCCACGAGCAGTACTTC. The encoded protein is CSVEPAGRPHEQYF.

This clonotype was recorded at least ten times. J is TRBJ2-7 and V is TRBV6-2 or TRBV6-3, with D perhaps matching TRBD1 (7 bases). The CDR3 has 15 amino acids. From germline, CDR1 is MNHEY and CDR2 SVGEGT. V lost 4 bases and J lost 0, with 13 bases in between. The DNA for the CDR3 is TGTGCCAGCAGTTGGGGGGACAGAGCCTCCTACGAGCAGTACTTC. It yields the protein CASSWGDRASYEQYF.

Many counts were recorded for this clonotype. The CDR3 DNA reads TGTGCCAGCAGCCAAGGACACGGAGTAAGCTACGAGCAGTACTTC. Translation gives CASSQGHGVSYEQYF. The chain couples TRBV14 to TRBJ2-7; D remains unclear. The CDR3 has 15 residues. Trimming stripped 1 base from V and 3 bases from J, with 13 bases between. Germline V gene data show CDR1 as SGHDN and CDR2 as FVKESK.